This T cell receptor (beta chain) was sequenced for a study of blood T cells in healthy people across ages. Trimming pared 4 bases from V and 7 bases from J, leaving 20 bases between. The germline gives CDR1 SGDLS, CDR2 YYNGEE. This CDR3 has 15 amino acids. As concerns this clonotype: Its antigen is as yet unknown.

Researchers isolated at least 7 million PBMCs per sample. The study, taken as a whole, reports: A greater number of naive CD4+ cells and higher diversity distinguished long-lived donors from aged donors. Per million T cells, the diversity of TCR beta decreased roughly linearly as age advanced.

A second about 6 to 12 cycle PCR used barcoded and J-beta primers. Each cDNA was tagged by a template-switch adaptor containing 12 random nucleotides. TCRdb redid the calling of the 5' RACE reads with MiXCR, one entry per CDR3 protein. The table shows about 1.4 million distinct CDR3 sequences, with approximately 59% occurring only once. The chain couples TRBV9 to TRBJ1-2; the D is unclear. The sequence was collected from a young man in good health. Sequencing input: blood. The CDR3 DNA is TGTGCCAGCAGCTCTTCGTCCCACGACAAGATTGGCTACACCTTC. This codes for CASSSSSHDKIGYTF.